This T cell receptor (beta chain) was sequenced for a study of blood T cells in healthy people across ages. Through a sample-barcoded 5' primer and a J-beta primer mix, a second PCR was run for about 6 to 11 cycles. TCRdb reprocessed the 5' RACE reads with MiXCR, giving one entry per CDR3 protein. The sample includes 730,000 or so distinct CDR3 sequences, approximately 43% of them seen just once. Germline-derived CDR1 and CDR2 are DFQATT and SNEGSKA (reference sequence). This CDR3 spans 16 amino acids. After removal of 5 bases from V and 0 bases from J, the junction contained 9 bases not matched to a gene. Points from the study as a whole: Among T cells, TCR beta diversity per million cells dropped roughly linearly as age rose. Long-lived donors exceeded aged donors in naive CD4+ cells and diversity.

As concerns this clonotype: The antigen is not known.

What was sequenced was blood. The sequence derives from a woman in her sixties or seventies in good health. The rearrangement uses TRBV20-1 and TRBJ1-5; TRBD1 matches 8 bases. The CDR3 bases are TGCAGTGCTTCCGACAGGGGTGGCCTTAGCAATCAGCCCCAGCATTTT. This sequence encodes CSASDRGGLSNQPQHF.